This T cell receptor beta chain was obtained from a study of shared clonotypes between healthy human individuals. This CDR3 region has 14 residues. Germline V lookup: CDR1 SGHNT, CDR2 YYREEE (reference sequence). The V gene end was trimmed by 4 bases and the J gene end by 6 bases; junction bases not matched to a gene: 2. The naive CD8 fraction comprised CD45RO-negative cells positively selected for CCR7 and excluded terminally differentiated effector memory CD45RA+ cells. The protocol was immunoSEQ multiplex PCR, while the TCRdb copy is restricted to in-frame clones and leaves out a portion. Of some 2.1 million clones in the sample, roughly 94% were seen once. Concerning this clone itself: Other DNA sequences in this sample translate to the same CDR3.

The TCR sequence derives from a man between 18 and 35 years old in good health. The sequenced sample consisted of naive CD8+ T cells sorted from blood. V usage is TRBV5-4 and J usage is TRBJ2-3, with TRBD2 matching over 13 bases. This CDR3 is CASSQGLAGDTQYF. In DNA, the CDR3 is TGTGCCAGCAGCCAGGGACTAGCGGGGGATACGCAGTATTTT.